Following are 7 T cell receptor beta chains from one sample sequenced in a study of identical twins. TCRdb independently ran MiXCR on the 5' RACE reads; one entry per CDR3 protein. In the table there are about 190,000 distinct CDR3 sequences, more than 15% of which are singletons. In addition, the sample was reused for a study of T cells expressing NK-cell markers.

Sequencing input: CD8+ T cells sorted from blood. The receptors derive from a woman aged 18-29 years in good health.

This clonotype was seen a handful of times. This chain uses TRBV10-1 with TRBJ2-7; 8 bases are a match to TRBD1. Germline CDR1 reads WNHNN; CDR2 reads SYGVQD (reference sequence). This CDR3 has 15 residues. Germline trimming cut 3 bases from V and 4 bases from J; bases unmatched to any gene: 8. In DNA, the CDR3 is TGCGCCAGCAGTGATTACGACAGGGGAGGATACGAGCAGTACTTC. Translated: CASSDYDRGGYEQYF.

The J gene is TRBJ2-2, the V gene TRBV2; TRBD1 matches 7 bases. V lost 2 bases, J lost 7 bases, and 10 bases stayed unmatched. The germline gives CDR1 SNHLY, CDR2 FYNNEI. The CDR3 length is 16 residues. CDR3 loop: CASSEPQGQPVGELFF. CDR3 in DNA: TGTGCCAGCAGTGAACCCCAGGGACAGCCCGTCGGGGAGCTGTTTTTT.

J is TRBJ2-5 and V is TRBV9; 8 nucleotides match TRBD1. The CDR3 covers 17 residues. With V trimmed by 0 bases and J by 5 bases, 12 bases remained unmatched. The V gene's germline CDR1 is SGDLS and CDR2 YYNGEE. CDR3 residues: CASSVEGRWTGMETQYF. DNA for the CDR3: TGTGCCAGCAGCGTAGAAGGAAGGTGGACAGGGATGGAGACCCAGTACTTC. Full variable domain (remainder filled in from reference TRBV9 and TRBJ2-5): DSGVTQTPKHLITATGQRVTLRCSPRSGDLSVYWYQQSLDQGLQFLIQYYNGEERAKGNILERFSAQQFPDLHSELNLSSLELGDSALYFCASSVEGRWTGMETQYFGPGTRLLVL.

This clonotype has only a few counts. V and J are TRBV10-2 and TRBJ2-1; 7 bases match TRBD1. J lost 8 bases, V lost 6 bases, and 10 bases had no gene match. Germline V lookup: CDR1 WSHSY, CDR2 SAAADI. CDR3 length: 14 amino acids. The CDR3 coding sequence is TGCGCCAGCAGAAACAGGGGTACCGTCGATGAGCAGTTCTTC. Translation: CASRNRGTVDEQFF.

This clonotype was observed a handful of times. The chain employs TRBV20-1 and TRBJ2-1; 10 bases map to TRBD2. This CDR3 contains 15 residues. V lost 3 bases to trimming and J lost 4 bases; unmatched junction nucleotides: 6. Germline V gene sequence: CDR1 DFQATT, CDR2 SNEGSKA (reference sequence). The CDR3 nucleotides are TGCAGTGCTAGTATAGCGGGAGGCGAATACAATGAGCAGTTCTTC. Its translation: CSASIAGGEYNEQFF.

In its sample, this clonotype was seen a few times. The V call is TRBV29-1, the J call TRBJ2-1, with no clear D. V was pared by 6 bases and J by 8 bases, with 8 bases between. Germline CDR1 and CDR2: SQVTM and ANQGSEA. The CDR3 sequence is 10 residues long. In DNA form, the CDR3 reads TGCAGCGTGTCTAGGGATGAGCAGTTCTTC. Its protein product is CSVSRDEQFF.

This clonotype was observed a few times. This chain connects TRBV25-1 to TRBJ2-4; D is ambiguous. Germline values: CDR1 MGHDK, CDR2 SYGVNS. This CDR3 has 12 residues. Between the trimmed V and J ends, which lost 2 bases and 7 bases, there was a span of 6 bases. Written as DNA, the CDR3 is TGTGCCAGCAGTGAAGGCTGGAACATTCAGTACTTC. Translated, it gives CASSEGWNIQYF. Full variable domain (outside the CDR3, taken from reference TRBV25-1 and TRBJ2-4): EADIYQTPRYLVIGTGKKITLECSQTMGHDKMYWYQQDPGMELHLIHYSYGVNSTEKGDLSSESTVSRIRTEHFPLTLESARPSHTSQYLCASSEGWNIQYFGAGTRLSVL.